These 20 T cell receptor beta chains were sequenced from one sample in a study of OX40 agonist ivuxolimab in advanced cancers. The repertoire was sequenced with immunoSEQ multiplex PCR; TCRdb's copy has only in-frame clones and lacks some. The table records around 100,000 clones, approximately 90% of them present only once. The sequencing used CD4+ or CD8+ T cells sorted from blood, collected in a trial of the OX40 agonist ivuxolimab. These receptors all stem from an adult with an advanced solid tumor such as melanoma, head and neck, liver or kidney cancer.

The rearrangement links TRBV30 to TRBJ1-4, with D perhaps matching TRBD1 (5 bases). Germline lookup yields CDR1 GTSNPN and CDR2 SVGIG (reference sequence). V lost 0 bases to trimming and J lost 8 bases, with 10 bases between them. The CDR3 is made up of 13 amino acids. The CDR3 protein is CAWSVQVSEKLFF. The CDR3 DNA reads TGTGCCTGGAGTGTACAGGTGTCGGAAAAACTGTTTTTT.

This chain's CDR3 is CSVLGVADEQYF. DNA of the CDR3: TGCAGCGTTCTAGGGGTCGCGGACGAGCAGTACTTC. This chain joins TRBV29-1 and TRBJ2-5, with D possibly being TRBD1 (5 bases). The DNA end is more similar to TRBJ2-7, so the J call may be wrong. The CDR3 has 12 residues. The germline V gene has CDR1 SQVTM and CDR2 ANQGSEA.

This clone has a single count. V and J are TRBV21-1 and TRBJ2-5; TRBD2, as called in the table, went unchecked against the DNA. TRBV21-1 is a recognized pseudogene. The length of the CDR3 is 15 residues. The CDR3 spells CASHLDGVPNGTQYF. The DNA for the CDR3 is TGTGCCAGCCACCTGGACGGGGTGCCGAACGGGACCCAGTACTTC.

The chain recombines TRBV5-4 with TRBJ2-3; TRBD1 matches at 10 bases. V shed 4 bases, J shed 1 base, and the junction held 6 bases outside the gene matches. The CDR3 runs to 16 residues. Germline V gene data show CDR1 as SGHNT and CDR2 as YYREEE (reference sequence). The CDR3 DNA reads TGTGCCAGCAGCCCTACCGGGACAGGGGGCACAGATACGCAGTATTTT. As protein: CASSPTGTGGTDTQYF.

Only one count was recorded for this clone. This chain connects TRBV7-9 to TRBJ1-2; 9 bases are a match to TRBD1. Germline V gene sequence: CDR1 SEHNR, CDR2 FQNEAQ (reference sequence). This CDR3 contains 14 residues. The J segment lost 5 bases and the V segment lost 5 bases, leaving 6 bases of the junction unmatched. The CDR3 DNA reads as TGTGCCAGCAGCCGGTCGGGGACAGGGTATGGCTACACCTTC. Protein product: CASSRSGTGYGYTF.

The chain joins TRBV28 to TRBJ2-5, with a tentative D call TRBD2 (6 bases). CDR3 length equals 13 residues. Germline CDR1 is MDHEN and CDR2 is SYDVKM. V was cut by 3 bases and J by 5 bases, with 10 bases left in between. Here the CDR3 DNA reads TGTGCCAGCAGTTTCGGGAGAAGGGAGACCCAGTACTTC. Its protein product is CASSFGRRETQYF.

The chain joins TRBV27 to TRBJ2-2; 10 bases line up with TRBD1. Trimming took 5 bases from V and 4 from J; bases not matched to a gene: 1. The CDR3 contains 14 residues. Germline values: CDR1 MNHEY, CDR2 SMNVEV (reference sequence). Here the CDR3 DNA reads TGTGCCAGCAGTCGGACAGGGGGCACCGGGGAGCTGTTTTTT. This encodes CASSRTGGTGELFF.

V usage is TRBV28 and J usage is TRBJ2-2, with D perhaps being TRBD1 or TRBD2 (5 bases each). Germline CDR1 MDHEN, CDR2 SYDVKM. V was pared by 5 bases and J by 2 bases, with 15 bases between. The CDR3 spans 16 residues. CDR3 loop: CASSRGGQGNTGELFF. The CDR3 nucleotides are TGTGCCAGCAGTCGGGGCGGCCAGGGCAACACCGGGGAGCTGTTTTTT.

In nucleotides, the CDR3 is TGTGCCAGCAGCCACCGGGACAGGGGCTACGAGCAGTACTTC. Encoded protein: CASSHRDRGYEQYF. The chain links TRBV6-1 to TRBJ2-7; TRBD1 matches 10 bases. The CDR3 is made up of 14 amino acids. Germline assignment: CDR1 MNHNS and CDR2 SASEGT. J gave up 3 bases and V 6 bases, and 5 bases lay outside the gene matches.

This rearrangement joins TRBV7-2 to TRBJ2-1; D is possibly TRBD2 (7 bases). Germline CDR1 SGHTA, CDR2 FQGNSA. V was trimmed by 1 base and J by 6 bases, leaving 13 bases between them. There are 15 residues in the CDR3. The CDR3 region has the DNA TGTGCCAGCAGCTTAGAGGGGGGGAGGCTCAATGAGCAGTTCTTC. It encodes CASSLEGGRLNEQFF.

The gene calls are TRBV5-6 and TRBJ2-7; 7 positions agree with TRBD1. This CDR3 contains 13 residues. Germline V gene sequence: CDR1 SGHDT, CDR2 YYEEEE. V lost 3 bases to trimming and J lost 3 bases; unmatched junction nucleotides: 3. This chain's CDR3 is CASSSRDSYEQYF. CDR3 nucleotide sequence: TGTGCCAGCAGCTCCCGGGACAGCTACGAGCAGTACTTC.

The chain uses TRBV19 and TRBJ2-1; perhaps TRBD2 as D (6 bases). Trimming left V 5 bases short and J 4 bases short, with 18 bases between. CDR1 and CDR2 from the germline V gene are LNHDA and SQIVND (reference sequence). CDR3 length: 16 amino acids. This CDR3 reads CASSRNRERIYNEQFF. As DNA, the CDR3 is TGTGCCAGTAGTCGAAATCGGGAGCGAATATACAATGAGCAGTTCTTC.

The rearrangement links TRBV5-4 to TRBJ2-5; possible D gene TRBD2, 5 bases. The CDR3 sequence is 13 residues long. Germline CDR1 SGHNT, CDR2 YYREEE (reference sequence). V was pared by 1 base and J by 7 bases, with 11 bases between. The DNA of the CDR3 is TGTGCCAGCAGCTTGAAAGCGGCGGGGACCCAGTACTTC. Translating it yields CASSLKAAGTQYF.

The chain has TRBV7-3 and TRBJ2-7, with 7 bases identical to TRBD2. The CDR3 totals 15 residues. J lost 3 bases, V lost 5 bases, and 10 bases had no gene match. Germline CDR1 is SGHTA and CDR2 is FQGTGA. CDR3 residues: CASSQGLVGIYEQYF. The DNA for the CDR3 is TGTGCCAGCAGCCAAGGACTAGTCGGAATCTACGAGCAGTACTTC.

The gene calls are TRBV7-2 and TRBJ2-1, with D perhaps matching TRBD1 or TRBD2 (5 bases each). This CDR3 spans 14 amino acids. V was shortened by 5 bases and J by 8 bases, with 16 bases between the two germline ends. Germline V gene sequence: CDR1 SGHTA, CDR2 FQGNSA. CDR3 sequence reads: CASSPPGARDEQFF. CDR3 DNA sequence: TGTGCCAGCAGCCCCCCCGGGGCGCGAGATGAGCAGTTCTTC. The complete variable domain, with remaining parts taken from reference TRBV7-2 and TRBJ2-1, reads GAGVSQSPSNKVTEKGKDVELRCDPISGHTALYWYRQSLGQGLEFLIYFQGNSAPDKSGLPSDRFSAERTGGSVSTLTIQRTQQEDSAVYLCASSPPGARDEQFFGPGTRLTVL.

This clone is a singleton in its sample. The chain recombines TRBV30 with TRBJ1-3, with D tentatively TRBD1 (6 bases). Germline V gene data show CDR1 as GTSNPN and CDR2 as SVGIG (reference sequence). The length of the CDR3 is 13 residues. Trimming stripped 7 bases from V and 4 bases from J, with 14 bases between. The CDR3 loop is CASQGMFGNTIYF. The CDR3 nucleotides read TGTGCCTCTCAGGGGATGTTCGGAAACACCATATATTTT.

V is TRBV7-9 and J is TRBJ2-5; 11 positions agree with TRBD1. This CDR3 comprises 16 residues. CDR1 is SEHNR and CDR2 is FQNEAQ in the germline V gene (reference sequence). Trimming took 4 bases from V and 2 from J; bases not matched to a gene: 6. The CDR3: CASSSGTGGLQETQYF. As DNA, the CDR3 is TGTGCCAGCAGCTCCGGGACAGGGGGACTACAAGAGACCCAGTACTTC. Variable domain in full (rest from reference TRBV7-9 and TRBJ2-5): DTGVSQNPRHKITKRGQNVTFRCDPISEHNRLYWYRQTLGQGPEFLTYFQNEAQLEKSRLLSDRFSAERPKGSFSTLEIQRTEQGDSAMYLCASSSGTGGLQETQYFGPGTRLLVL.

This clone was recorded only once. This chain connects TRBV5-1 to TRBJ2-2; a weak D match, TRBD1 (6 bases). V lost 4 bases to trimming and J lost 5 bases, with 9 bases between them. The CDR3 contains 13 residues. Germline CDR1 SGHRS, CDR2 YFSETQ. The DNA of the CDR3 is TGCGCCAGCAGCCCCCAGGGGACCGGGGAGCTGTTTTTT. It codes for CASSPQGTGELFF.

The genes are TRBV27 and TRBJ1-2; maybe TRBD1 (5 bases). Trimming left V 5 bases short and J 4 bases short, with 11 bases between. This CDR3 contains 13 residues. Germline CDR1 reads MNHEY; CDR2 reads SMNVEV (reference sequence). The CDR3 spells CASSNRQGYGYTF. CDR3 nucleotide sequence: TGTGCCAGCAGTAACCGGCAGGGCTATGGCTACACCTTC.

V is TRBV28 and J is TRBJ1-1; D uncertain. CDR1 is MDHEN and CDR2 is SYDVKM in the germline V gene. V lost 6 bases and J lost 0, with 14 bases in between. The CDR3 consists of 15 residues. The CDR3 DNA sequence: TGTGCCAGCAGCCCCCAGGTATGGGTGAACACTGAAGCTTTCTTT. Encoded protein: CASSPQVWVNTEAFF. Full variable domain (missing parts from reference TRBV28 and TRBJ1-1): DVKVTQSSRYLVKRTGEKVFLECVQDMDHENMFWYRQDPGLGLRLIYFSYDVKMKEKGDIPEGYSVSREKKERFSLILESASTNQTSMYLCASSPQVWVNTEAFFGQGTRLTVV.